Below, 13 T cell receptor beta chains from the same sample are listed, as sequenced in a study of T cells after yellow fever vaccination. TCRdb re-derived calls from the 5' RACE reads in MiXCR, one entry per CDR3 protein. This sample carries approximately 550,000 distinct CDR3 sequences, approximately 21% of them seen once, and the ten largest clones take 13% to 15%. Sequencing used PBMCs, obtained 15 days after the yellow fever booster vaccination. The source of these receptors is a man aged 30-40 years who received the YFV17D yellow fever vaccine.

V usage is TRBV20-1 and J usage is TRBJ2-1; D could derive from TRBD1 or TRBD2 (5 bases each). V was cut by 0 bases and J by 8 bases, with 14 bases left in between. CDR3 length equals 14 residues. Looked up from germline, CDR1 is DFQATT and CDR2 is SNEGSKA (reference sequence). CDR3 bases: TGCAGTGCTAGAGAGGGGCTAGCACTGGATGAGCAGTTCTTC. Translating gives CSAREGLALDEQFF.

The rearrangement uses TRBV11-3 and TRBJ2-1; tentative D call: TRBD1 (6 bases). This CDR3 is built from 13 residues. Germline-derived CDR1 and CDR2 are SGHNT and YENEEA. V dropped 6 bases and J dropped 6 bases, with 12 bases sitting between them. The CDR3 loop reads CASSTTGINEQFF. The CDR3 region has the DNA TGTGCCAGCAGTACGACAGGAATCAATGAGCAGTTCTTC.

The genes are TRBV2 and TRBJ1-3; weak D call: TRBD1 (6 bases). V was shortened by 1 base and J by 0 bases, with 28 bases between the two germline ends. The CDR3 has 22 amino acids. In germline, CDR1 is SNHLY, CDR2 FYNNEI. The CDR3 bases are TGTGCCAGCAGTGAAGACCCTTTCGAACGGGACATGAAACTGAGCTCTGGAAACACCATATATTTT. It yields the protein CASSEDPFERDMKLSSGNTIYF.

This chain connects TRBV29-1 to TRBJ2-5; weak D call: TRBD2 (5 bases). Trimming removed 3 bases at V and 4 bases at J, with 9 bases between. Per germline, CDR1 SQVTM and CDR2 ANQGSEA. This CDR3 contains 12 residues. The DNA for the CDR3 is TGCAGCGTTGAGGAGCGGTCAGAGACCCAGTACTTC. It codes for CSVEERSETQYF.

This chain links TRBV24-1 with TRBJ2-5, with TRBD2 matching 8 bases. After removal of 3 bases from V and 6 bases from J, the junction contained 8 bases not matched to a gene. CDR1 and CDR2 from the germline V gene are KGHDR and SFDVKD. The CDR3 length is 15 residues. Written as DNA, the CDR3 is TGTGCCACCAGTGATGTGTCTAGCGGGCGTAAGACCCAGTACTTC. This codes for CATSDVSSGRKTQYF.

This clonotype has only a few counts. This chain joins TRBV11-1 and TRBJ2-5; possibly TRBD2 for D (6 bases). Trimming removed 2 bases at V and 1 base at J, with 20 bases between. The CDR3 is 18 residues long. The germline gives CDR1 SGHAT, CDR2 FQDESV (reference sequence). The CDR3 region is CASSLRRAHPDSQETQYF. CDR3 bases: TGTGCCAGCAGCTTACGGAGGGCCCACCCGGACTCCCAAGAGACCCAGTACTTC.

This clonotype was seen only a few times. The chain carries TRBV7-2 and TRBJ2-5; 9 bases match TRBD2. J lost 6 bases, V lost 7 bases, and 15 bases had no gene match. The length of the CDR3 is 16 residues. Germline assignment: CDR1 SGHTA and CDR2 FQGNSA. CDR3 region: CASTITGGRAGKTQYF. The CDR3 nucleotides are TGTGCCAGCACCATTACTGGCGGGAGGGCCGGGAAGACCCAGTACTTC.

This clonotype has at least ten counts. V and J are TRBV5-1 and TRBJ2-4, with D tentatively TRBD2 (6 bases). The V gene lost 1 base and the J gene lost 10 bases, with 15 bases spanning the gap. The germline V gene has CDR1 SGHRS and CDR2 YFSETQ. The CDR3 has 14 residues. The CDR3 loop reads CASSLMGRDGIQYF. The CDR3 bases are TGCGCCAGCAGCTTGATGGGGCGGGACGGTATTCAGTACTTC.

J is TRBJ2-7 and V is TRBV20-1; D is unresolved. V was pared by 2 bases and J by 7 bases, with 15 bases between. Germline CDR1 and CDR2: DFQATT and SNEGSKA (reference sequence). This CDR3 has 13 amino acids. This CDR3 reads CSARHLPPREQYF. The CDR3 nucleotides are TGCAGTGCTAGACACCTCCCCCCTAGAGAGCAGTACTTC.

There are a few counts of this clonotype. The chain is built from TRBV29-1 and TRBJ2-7; D ambiguous. Trimming pared 5 bases from V and 3 bases from J, leaving 8 bases between. This CDR3 is 11 amino acids long. CDR1 SQVTM and CDR2 ANQGSEA come from the germline V gene. The CDR3 DNA reads as TGCAGCGTTATGACAAACTACGAGCAGTACTTC. As protein: CSVMTNYEQYF.

The J gene is TRBJ2-3, the V gene TRBV7-2; tentative D call: TRBD1 (7 bases). CDR1 SGHTA and CDR2 FQGNSA come from the germline V gene. The V end lost 7 bases, the J end lost 2 bases, and 13 bases lay between the germline ends. This CDR3 has 14 residues. The CDR3 DNA sequence: TGTGCCAGCATCCGGGGGACAGTCACAGATACGCAGTATTTT. It translates to CASIRGTVTDTQYF.

This chain uses TRBV30 with TRBJ1-1; unclear D gene. V was shortened by 4 bases and J by 1 base, with 19 bases between the two germline ends. Per germline, CDR1 GTSNPN and CDR2 SVGIG (reference sequence). The CDR3 is 16 residues long. CDR3 sequence reads: CAWKSTSGHRNTEAFF. CDR3 DNA: TGTGCCTGGAAGTCGACAAGTGGCCATCGGAACACTGAAGCTTTCTTT.

This clonotype was seen many times. An end of the junction does not agree with germline; a read error may underlie this. CDR3 amino acids: CASSLGQGPYNEQFF. The CDR3 DNA follows: TGTGCCAGCAGCCTGGGACAGGGTCCTTACAATGAGCAGTTCTTC. The V call is TRBV5-1, the J call TRBJ2-1; TRBD1 matches at 9 bases. CDR1 and CDR2 (germline): SGHRS, YFSETQ. The CDR3 contains 15 residues.